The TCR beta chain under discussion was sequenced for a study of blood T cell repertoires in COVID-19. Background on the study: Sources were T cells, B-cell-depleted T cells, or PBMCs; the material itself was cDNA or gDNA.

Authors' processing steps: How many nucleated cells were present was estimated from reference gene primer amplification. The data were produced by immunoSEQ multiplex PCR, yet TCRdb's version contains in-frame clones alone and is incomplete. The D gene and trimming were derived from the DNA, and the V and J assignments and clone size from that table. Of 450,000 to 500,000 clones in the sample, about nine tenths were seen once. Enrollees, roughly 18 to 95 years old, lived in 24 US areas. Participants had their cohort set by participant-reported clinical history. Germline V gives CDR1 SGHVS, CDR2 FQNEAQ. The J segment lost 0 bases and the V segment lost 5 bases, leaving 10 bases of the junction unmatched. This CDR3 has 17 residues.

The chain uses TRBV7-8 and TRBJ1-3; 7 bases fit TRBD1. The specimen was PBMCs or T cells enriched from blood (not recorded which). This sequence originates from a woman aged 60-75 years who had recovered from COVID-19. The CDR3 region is CASSLQPGQASGNTIYF. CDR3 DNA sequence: TGTGCCAGCAGCCTCCAGCCCGGACAGGCCTCTGGAAACACCATATATTTT.